One and the same sample provided the 15 T cell receptor beta chains below, sequenced in a study of T cell responses to AZD1222 COVID-19 vaccine. Some clones are missing from TCRdb's copy, which holds only in-frame ones; the method was immunoSEQ multiplex PCR. The sample contains about 200,000 clones, approximately 93% of which appear only once. The sequences come from peripheral blood, collected 28 days after the second AZD1222 dose. Every receptor here comes from an adult who received the AZD1222 COVID-19 vaccine.

The V call is TRBV29-1, the J call TRBJ2-7; D is uncertain. Germline V lookup: CDR1 SQVTM, CDR2 ANQGSEA. The length of the CDR3 is 16 residues. V was shortened by 3 bases and J by 3 bases, with 21 bases between the two germline ends. The CDR3 nucleotides read TGCAGCGTTGAGGAATATACTAAGGGAACAGTCTACGAGCAGTACTTC. It is translated as CSVEEYTKGTVYEQYF.

This chain uses TRBV20-1 with TRBJ2-1; D unresolved. This CDR3 comprises 10 residues. Germline V CDR1 and CDR2: DFQATT, SNEGSKA (reference sequence). V lost 0 bases and J lost 10, with 4 bases in between. The CDR3, as DNA: TGCAGTGCTAGAGACAGGGAGCAGTTCTTC. Protein sequence: CSARDREQFF.

This rearrangement joins TRBV20-1 to TRBJ2-7, with 7 bases that match TRBD1. Trimming removed 3 bases from V and 3 bases from J; junction bases left unmatched: 2. Germline V CDR1 and CDR2: DFQATT, SNEGSKA (reference sequence). The CDR3 has 12 residues. The CDR3 nucleotides read TGCAGTGCTAGTCGACAGGGCTACGAGCAGTACTTC. Translation: CSASRQGYEQYF.

V is TRBV28 and J is TRBJ2-7; 16 bases fit TRBD2. V shed 5 bases and J 1 base; nucleotides not matched to a gene: 8. This CDR3 is 18 amino acids long. Germline values: CDR1 MDHEN, CDR2 SYDVKM. As DNA, the CDR3 is TGTGCCAGCAGTCCGGGACTAGCGGGGGGGCGGTTTTCCTACGAGCAGTACTTC. Protein: CASSPGLAGGRFSYEQYF.

V gene TRBV11-2 combines with J gene TRBJ1-5; the D is unclear. The CDR3 is 13 residues long. Germline-derived CDR1 and CDR2 are SGHAT and FQNNGV. Trimming left V 5 bases short and J 3 bases short, with 8 bases between. Here the CDR3 DNA reads TGTGCCAGCAGCCCACCCTCCAATCAGCCCCAGCATTTT. Its protein product is CASSPPSNQPQHF.

The chain is built from TRBV19 and TRBJ1-5, with a weak D call TRBD1 (6 bases). The CDR3 runs 13 residues. Germline-derived CDR1 and CDR2 are LNHDA and SQIVND (reference sequence). The V end lost 7 bases, the J end lost 8 bases, and 15 bases lay between the germline ends. The CDR3 sequence: CASTTGRREPQHF. The CDR3, as DNA: TGTGCCAGTACCACAGGGAGGAGGGAGCCCCAGCATTTT.

This clone showed up just once. The chain links TRBV7-2 to TRBJ1-4; TRBD1 agrees at 8 bases. CDR3 length: 13 amino acids. Germline lookup yields CDR1 SGHTA and CDR2 FQGNSA. The V segment lost 6 bases and the J segment 10 bases; nucleotides outside the gene matches: 7. CDR3 sequence (DNA): TGTGCCAGCAGAGCAGACAGGGGCGGAAAACTGTTTTTT. Its translation: CASRADRGGKLFF.

This chain links TRBV6-6 with TRBJ1-5; D not certain. Germline V gives CDR1 MNHNY, CDR2 SVGAGI (reference sequence). CDR3 length: 17 residues. Between the trimmed V and J ends, which lost 5 bases and 1 base, there was a span of 18 bases. CDR3 coding DNA: TGTGCCAGCAGTCAAAACGCCCTGACGGTGAGCAATCAGCCCCAGCATTTT. It yields the protein CASSQNALTVSNQPQHF.

The J gene is TRBJ1-2, the V gene TRBV6-5; weak D call: TRBD1 (5 bases). Germline CDR1 MNHEY, CDR2 SVGAGI. The CDR3 extends over 14 amino acids. Trimming stripped 5 bases from V and 5 bases from J, with 15 bases between. CDR3 loop: CASSTPGRHYGYTF. The CDR3 DNA reads as TGTGCCAGCAGTACACCGGGACGACATTATGGCTACACCTTC.

This sequence joins TRBV6-5 and TRBJ1-3; D perhaps matches TRBD1 (6 bases). The V gene's germline CDR1 is MNHEY and CDR2 SVGAGI. The germline V and J ends were trimmed by 6 bases and 6 bases, with 12 bases remaining between them. The CDR3 length is 13 residues. CDR3 protein: CASSLRGANTIYF. Written as DNA, the CDR3 is TGTGCCAGCAGCCTCCGGGGGGCAAACACCATATATTTT.

The chain carries TRBV7-9 and TRBJ1-1; 9 bases are a match to TRBD1. This CDR3 spans 15 amino acids. Germline values: CDR1 SEHNR, CDR2 FQNEAQ (reference sequence). The V gene end was trimmed by 6 bases and the J gene end by 5 bases; junction bases not matched to a gene: 10. For the CDR3, the DNA is TGTGCCAGCAGTCCTCCAACAGGGGGCGGGACTGAAGCTTTCTTT. Translating it yields CASSPPTGGGTEAFF.

The rearrangement uses TRBV6-5 and TRBJ2-1, with 10 nucleotides matching TRBD1. Trimming at V came to 2 bases and at J to 8 bases, leaving 9 bases not matched to a gene. The CDR3 is 16 residues long. In germline, CDR1 is MNHEY, CDR2 SVGAGI. This chain's CDR3 is CASSYRSGQGIYEQFF. Here the CDR3 DNA reads TGTGCCAGCAGTTACCGCTCGGGACAGGGGATCTATGAGCAGTTCTTC.

This chain's CDR3 is CAIRAISLDYGYTF. The CDR3, as DNA: TGTGCCATCCGCGCGATCTCCCTGGACTATGGCTACACCTTC. The V gene is TRBV10-3, the J gene TRBJ1-2; D unclear. V dropped 8 bases and J dropped 3 bases, with 16 bases sitting between them. The CDR3 extends over 14 amino acids. Germline values: CDR1 ENHRY, CDR2 SYGVKD.

V is TRBV7-9 and J is TRBJ1-4; 9 bases line up with TRBD1. The junction had 2 bases not matched to a gene; V was cut back by 1 base and J by 8 bases. This CDR3 is built from 14 residues. CDR1 and CDR2 from the germline V gene are SEHNR and FQNEAQ (reference sequence). The CDR3 bases are TGTGCCAGCAGCTTAGAGGGGACAGGGGAAAAACTGTTTTTT. As protein: CASSLEGTGEKLFF.

The chain is built from TRBV6-5 and TRBJ1-4; the D gene is possibly TRBD1 (5 bases). V lost 0 bases and J lost 8, with 13 bases in between. The CDR3 contains 15 residues. CDR1 is MNHEY, CDR2 SVGAGI, per germline. The CDR3 coding sequence is TGTGCCAGCAGTTACTCGAATGCAGGGCGGGAAAAACTGTTTTTT. Amino acids: CASSYSNAGREKLFF.